What follows is one TCR beta chain and its context. Data came from immunoSEQ multiplex PCR; TCRdb stores just in-frame clones and leaves some out. The table lists hundreds of thousands of clones, 80% to 95% of them singletons. This CDR3 spans 12 amino acids. The germline gives CDR1 MDHEN, CDR2 SYDVKM. Trimming pared 5 bases from V and 8 bases from J, leaving 9 bases between. The naive CD8 subset, CD45RO-negative cells positively selected for CCR7, excluded terminally differentiated effector memory CD45RA+ cells. This entry belongs to a study of shared clonotypes between healthy human individuals. The specimen was naive CD8+ T cells sorted from blood. This TCR came from a man aged 30 to 45 in good health. The rearrangement joins TRBV28 to TRBJ2-2; D gene unclear. The CDR3 protein is CASSPREGELFF. CDR3 in DNA: TGTGCCAGCAGTCCCCGTGAAGGGGAGCTGTTTTTT.